A selection of T cell receptor beta chains follows, all from one sample in a study of T-cell reconstitution after alpha-beta-depleted transplantation in children. Each CDR3 protein gets one entry after TCRdb re-called the PCR reads with MiXCR. The data hold about 610,000 distinct CDR3 sequences, with roughly a tenth observed a single time. The sequenced sample was PBMCs from the stem cell graft donor, obtained from the stem cell graft. The origin of the receptors is a human donor who donated a stem cell graft to a child with acute myeloid leukemia. The CDR3 runs from the conserved cysteine through the conserved F or W. A D gene is named only where the DNA matches it firmly. For some rows the clone size is stated as once, few or many, or as a class when expanded; others skip it.

clone_size: many
d_call: TRBD1
j_call: TRBJ2-4
v_call: TRBV7-3
cdr3_aa: CASSFGTGVAKNIQYF
cdr3_nt: TGTGCCAGCAGCTTCGGGACAGGAGTAGCCAAAAACATTCAGTACTTC

clone_size: few
d_call: -
j_call: TRBJ1-2
v_call: TRBV7-9
cdr3_aa: CASSLSDGYGYTF
cdr3_nt: TGTGCCAGCAGCTTATCGGACGGCTATGGCTACACCTTC

clone_size: few
d_call: -
j_call: TRBJ2-3
v_call: TRBV29-1
cdr3_aa: CSALDPRQEWPDTQYF
cdr3_nt: TGCAGCGCCCTGGACCCCAGACAGGAATGGCCAGATACGCAGTATTTT

clone_size: -
d_call: -
j_call: TRBJ2-4
v_call: TRBV30
cdr3_aa: CAWSLTRGDIQYF
cdr3_nt: TGTGCCTGGAGTCTCACTAGGGGGGACATTCAGTACTTC

clone_size: -
d_call: -
j_call: TRBJ2-3
v_call: TRBV5-1
cdr3_aa: CASKSPDTQYF
cdr3_nt: TGCGCCAGCAAGTCCCCAGATACGCAGTATTTT

clone_size: few
d_call: -
j_call: TRBJ1-1
v_call: TRBV25-1
cdr3_aa: CASSVGLEKAFF
cdr3_nt: TGTGCCAGCAGTGTTGGGTTAGAAAAGGCTTTCTTT

clone_size: -
d_call: TRBD1
j_call: TRBJ1-4
v_call: TRBV18
cdr3_aa: CASSRSGTGDEKLFF
cdr3_nt: TGTGCCAGCTCACGCTCCGGGACAGGGGATGAAAAACTGTTTTTT

clone_size: -
d_call: -
j_call: TRBJ2-2
v_call: TRBV7-6
cdr3_aa: CASSHPGRCAPGSCFF
cdr3_nt: -

clone_size: many
d_call: -
j_call: TRBJ1-6
v_call: TRBV6-4
cdr3_aa: CASSEEGNSPLHF
cdr3_nt: TGTGCCAGCAGTGAAGAAGGAAATTCACCCCTCCACTTT

clone_size: -
d_call: TRBD1
j_call: TRBJ1-3
v_call: TRBV12-3/TRBV12-4
cdr3_aa: CASSLDTGAVSGNTIYF
cdr3_nt: TGTGCCAGCAGTTTAGATACAGGGGCTGTCTCTGGAAACACCATATATTTT

clone_size: few
d_call: -
j_call: TRBJ1-3
v_call: TRBV4-3
cdr3_aa: CASSPGVGVRNTIYF
cdr3_nt: TGCGCCAGCAGCCCAGGTGTGGGGGTCCGGAACACCATATATTTT

clone_size: -
d_call: -
j_call: TRBJ1-3
v_call: TRBV4-2
cdr3_aa: CASSQTGSGNTIYF
cdr3_nt: TGTGCCAGCAGCCAGACAGGATCTGGAAACACCATATATTTT

clone_size: many
d_call: TRBD1
j_call: TRBJ1-1
v_call: TRBV6-1
cdr3_aa: CASRFRGWEDTEAFF
cdr3_nt: TGTGCCAGCAGATTCAGGGGGTGGGAGGACACTGAAGCTTTCTTT

clone_size: many
d_call: TRBD1
j_call: TRBJ2-5
v_call: TRBV12-3/TRBV12-4
cdr3_aa: CASSFADRGREVETQYF
cdr3_nt: TGTGCCAGCAGTTTCGCGGACAGGGGGCGCGAGGTAGAGACCCAGTACTTC

clone_size: few
d_call: TRBD1
j_call: TRBJ2-7
v_call: TRBV4-3
cdr3_aa: CASSQDRGQRNEQYF
cdr3_nt: TGCGCCAGCAGCCAAGACAGGGGACAGCGAAACGAGCAGTACTTC

clone_size: -
d_call: TRBD1
j_call: TRBJ1-5
v_call: TRBV7-2
cdr3_aa: CASSPGQGAYNQPQHF
cdr3_nt: TGTGCCAGCAGCCCCGGACAGGGGGCATACAATCAGCCCCAGCATTTT

clone_size: -
d_call: TRBD1
j_call: TRBJ2-2
v_call: TRBV18
cdr3_aa: CASSPSGQGRELFF
cdr3_nt: TGTGCCAGCTCACCATCGGGACAGGGAAGGGAGCTGTTTTTT

clone_size: many
d_call: TRBD2
j_call: TRBJ2-3
v_call: TRBV20-1
cdr3_aa: CSGRESVPDTQYF
cdr3_nt: TGCAGTGGGCGGGAGTCGGTCCCAGATACGCAGTATTTT

clone_size: few
d_call: TRBD2
j_call: TRBJ2-7
v_call: TRBV4-2
cdr3_aa: CASSQGNWGLAEGEQYF
cdr3_nt: TGTGCCAGCAGCCAAGGGAATTGGGGACTAGCGGAGGGCGAGCAGTACTTC

clone_size: few
d_call: TRBD2
j_call: TRBJ2-4
v_call: TRBV4-2
cdr3_aa: CASSQELAGENIQYF
cdr3_nt: TGTGCCAGCAGCCAGGAATTAGCGGGAGAAAACATTCAGTACTTC

clone_size: few
d_call: -
j_call: TRBJ2-5
v_call: TRBV5-5
cdr3_aa: CASSLGYTGSQETQYF
cdr3_nt: TGTGCCAGCAGCTTGGGATACACAGGGTCCCAAGAGACCCAGTACTTC

clone_size: many
d_call: -
j_call: TRBJ2-7
v_call: TRBV6-2/TRBV6-3
cdr3_aa: CASSYSGLYEQYF
cdr3_nt: TGTGCCAGCAGTTACTCCGGCCTATACGAGCAGTACTTC

clone_size: many
d_call: -
j_call: TRBJ2-1
v_call: TRBV6-1
cdr3_aa: CASSARSSYNEQFF
cdr3_nt: TGTGCCAGTTCCGCGAGGAGCTCCTACAATGAGCAGTTCTTC

clone_size: few
d_call: -
j_call: TRBJ1-1
v_call: TRBV5-1
cdr3_aa: CASSSGGSASTEAFF
cdr3_nt: TGCGCCAGCAGCTCGGGAGGGTCGGCTTCCACTGAAGCTTTCTTT

clone_size: few
d_call: -
j_call: TRBJ2-7
v_call: TRBV7-2
cdr3_aa: CASSRYSGGSYEQYF
cdr3_nt: TGTGCCAGCTCTAGGTACTCGGGTGGGTCCTACGAGCAGTACTTC

clone_size: many
d_call: TRBD1
j_call: TRBJ2-7
v_call: TRBV29-1
cdr3_aa: CSVSVGQGVQYF
cdr3_nt: TGCAGCGTCTCCGTGGGACAGGGGGTGCAGTACTTC

clone_size: few
d_call: TRBD1
j_call: TRBJ1-1
v_call: TRBV6-6
cdr3_aa: CASQGGGTEAFF
cdr3_nt: TGTGCCTCCCAGGGGGGGGGCACTGAAGCTTTCTTT

clone_size: -
d_call: -
j_call: TRBJ2-2
v_call: TRBV7-2
cdr3_aa: CASSAELHRTGELFF
cdr3_nt: TGTGCCAGCAGCGCCGAACTACATCGGACCGGGGAGCTGTTTTTT

clone_size: -
d_call: TRBD2
j_call: TRBJ2-1
v_call: TRBV7-9
cdr3_aa: CASSYASGRADEQFF
cdr3_nt: TGTGCCAGCAGCTACGCTAGCGGGAGGGCCGATGAGCAGTTCTTC

clone_size: few
d_call: TRBD2
j_call: TRBJ2-1
v_call: TRBV27
cdr3_aa: CASSSPLAGGGGEQFF
cdr3_nt: TGTGCCAGCAGTTCCCCCCTAGCGGGGGGAGGGGGTGAGCAGTTCTTC

clone_size: -
d_call: TRBD2
j_call: TRBJ2-2
v_call: TRBV7-8
cdr3_aa: CASTLTSQNTGELFF
cdr3_nt: TGTGCCAGCACCCTGACTAGCCAGAACACCGGGGAGCTGTTTTTT

clone_size: -
d_call: -
j_call: TRBJ2-5
v_call: TRBV5-1
cdr3_aa: CASSLYGWETQYF
cdr3_nt: TGCGCCAGCAGCTTGTACGGGTGGGAGACCCAGTACTTC

clone_size: few
d_call: -
j_call: TRBJ2-5
v_call: TRBV5-1
cdr3_aa: CASSPGTHKETQYF
cdr3_nt: TGCGCCAGCAGCCCCGGGACGCACAAAGAGACCCAGTACTTC

clone_size: many
d_call: -
j_call: TRBJ2-6
v_call: TRBV18
cdr3_aa: CASSPRSQGISGANVLTF
cdr3_nt: TGTGCCAGCTCACCAAGGTCACAGGGAATCTCTGGGGCCAACGTCCTGACTTTC

clone_size: -
d_call: TRBD2
j_call: TRBJ2-3
v_call: TRBV4-3
cdr3_aa: CASSQKGLPSSPTDTQYF
cdr3_nt: TGCGCCAGCAGCCAAAAGGGACTACCTAGTTCTCCCACAGATACGCAGTATTTT

clone_size: few
d_call: -
j_call: TRBJ1-1
v_call: TRBV20-1
cdr3_aa: CSASTLLAHPNTEAFF
cdr3_nt: TGCAGTGCTAGTACACTTCTGGCACATCCGAACACTGAAGCTTTCTTT

clone_size: few
d_call: -
j_call: TRBJ2-1
v_call: TRBV7-2
cdr3_aa: CASSLVVPINEQFF
cdr3_nt: TGTGCCAGCAGCTTAGTTGTCCCTATCAATGAGCAGTTCTTC

clone_size: many
d_call: TRBD2
j_call: TRBJ2-5
v_call: TRBV10-3
cdr3_aa: CAIRGTTLYQETQYF
cdr3_nt: TGTGCCATCAGGGGGACTACCCTTTACCAAGAGACCCAGTACTTC

clone_size: many
d_call: -
j_call: TRBJ1-1
v_call: TRBV5-5
cdr3_aa: CASSSVGGSEAFF
cdr3_nt: TGTGCCAGCAGCTCTGTTGGGGGCAGTGAAGCTTTCTTT

clone_size: many
d_call: -
j_call: TRBJ2-1
v_call: TRBV20-1
cdr3_aa: CSARGVGGSSYNEQFF
cdr3_nt: TGCAGTGCTAGAGGTGTGGGGGGCTCCTCCTACAATGAGCAGTTCTTC

clone_size: -
d_call: -
j_call: TRBJ2-5
v_call: TRBV29-1
cdr3_aa: CSVTPSQETQYF
cdr3_nt: TGCAGCGTTACCCCGTCCCAAGAGACCCAGTACTTC

clone_size: few
d_call: -
j_call: TRBJ1-2
v_call: TRBV20-1
cdr3_aa: CSARIGDGYTF
cdr3_nt: TGCAGTGCCCGTATCGGGGATGGCTACACCTTC

clone_size: many
d_call: -
j_call: TRBJ2-2
v_call: TRBV20-1
cdr3_aa: CSARSSDTGELFF
cdr3_nt: TGCAGTGCCCGGAGCTCCGACACCGGGGAGCTGTTTTTT

clone_size: -
d_call: -
j_call: TRBJ2-7
v_call: TRBV29-1
cdr3_aa: CSVGSDRAYEQYF
cdr3_nt: TGCAGCGTTGGGTCCGACAGAGCCTACGAGCAGTACTTC

clone_size: -
d_call: -
j_call: TRBJ2-2
v_call: TRBV10-1
cdr3_aa: CASRDTYTGELFF
cdr3_nt: TGCGCCAGCAGGGACACATACACCGGGGAGCTGTTTTTT

clone_size: many
d_call: TRBD1
j_call: TRBJ1-5
v_call: TRBV12-3/TRBV12-4
cdr3_aa: CASRIDRVSNQPQHF
cdr3_nt: TGTGCCAGCAGGATCGACAGGGTAAGCAATCAGCCCCAGCATTTT

clone_size: few
d_call: -
j_call: TRBJ2-3
v_call: TRBV15
cdr3_aa: CATSRGSQRSVGDTQYF
cdr3_nt: TGTGCCACCAGCAGGGGGTCCCAGCGGTCTGTGGGGGATACGCAGTATTTT

clone_size: -
d_call: TRBD1
j_call: TRBJ2-2
v_call: TRBV12-3/TRBV12-4
cdr3_aa: CASRPGQGGTGELFF
cdr3_nt: TGTGCCAGCAGGCCGGGACAGGGGGGGACCGGGGAGCTGTTTTTT

clone_size: few
d_call: -
j_call: TRBJ2-1
v_call: TRBV7-3
cdr3_aa: CASSPSLRGAEQFF
cdr3_nt: TGTGCCAGCAGCCCCAGCTTAAGGGGTGCGGAGCAGTTCTTC